Sequencing of this T cell receptor beta chain was carried out in a study of blood T cell repertoires in COVID-19. Study at large: Spain, Italy and the United States supplied samples that represented acute and convalescent COVID-19. PBMCs, B-cell-depleted T cells, or T cells provided the cDNA or gDNA that made up the material.

In the study's own analysis: The authors estimated nucleated cell counts from reference gene primer amplification. The data were produced by immunoSEQ multiplex PCR, yet TCRdb's version contains in-frame clones alone and is incomplete. That table is the source of V, J and clone size, and D and trimming were worked out from the DNA. The sample lists about 72,000 clones; roughly 89% were seen once. The CDR3 consists of 20 residues. Germline CDR1 reads LNHDA; CDR2 reads SQIVND (reference sequence). J gave up 0 bases and V 4 bases, and 19 bases lay outside the gene matches. The material sequenced was peripheral blood. This TCR came from a man aged 25-40 years with acute or convalescent COVID-19. The V gene is TRBV19, the J gene TRBJ1-2; 8 bases match TRBD1. CDR3 in amino acids: CASSTRWTGNERKTNYGYTF. The CDR3 DNA follows: TGTGCCAGTAGTACCCGATGGACAGGGAATGAAAGGAAGACTAACTATGGCTACACCTTC.